This T cell receptor (beta chain) was identified in a study of Ad26.COV2.S vaccination and SARS-CoV-2 variants. Germline values: CDR1 SGHTA, CDR2 FQGNSA. The J segment lost 1 base and the V segment lost 2 bases, leaving 4 bases of the junction unmatched. The CDR3 sequence is 15 residues long. Using immunoSEQ multiplex PCR, the repertoire was profiled, and TCRdb retains in-frame clones only, with some absent. Among about 350,000 clones, under 95% were seen once, and the ten largest hold under 5%. Sequenced material: peripheral blood, taken after recovery from COVID-19. The TCR originated in a human donor who had recovered from COVID-19. This chain joins TRBV7-2 and TRBJ1-1, with 7 bases lining up with TRBD1. The CDR3 is CASSLSGDRNTEAFF. The CDR3 bases are TGTGCCAGCAGCTTAAGTGGGGACAGGAACACTGAAGCTTTCTTT.